This T cell receptor beta chain emerged from a study of T cell repertoires in cytomegalovirus infection. The study, taken as a whole, reports: Accumulated public TCR beta family frequency recognized individuals carrying CMV together with the relevant HLA. In two of eight donors, the top clonotype was HLA-C-restricted CMV-specific.

This clonotype was recorded many times. Antigen unknown. V was pared by 2 bases and J by 5 bases, with 10 bases of the junction left unmatched. The CDR3 loop spans 17 amino acids. Germline values: CDR1 SGHTA, CDR2 FQGNSA. TCRdb independently ran MiXCR on the reads; one entry per CDR3 protein. This sample yields about 190,000 distinct CDR3 sequences, of which 8% to 10% are seen a single time; approximately 4.6% belongs to the top ten. The V gene is TRBV7-2, the J gene TRBJ2-5; 11 nucleotides line up with TRBD2. This clonotype was obtained from a human donor in good health (CMV status not recorded). Some clones in this sample may be carry-over from other donors' samples. Material: PBMCs. The CDR3 region has the DNA TGTGCCAGCAGCTTAAAACAGACTAGCGGGATTCATGAGACCCAGTACTTC. The encoded protein is CASSLKQTSGIHETQYF. The full variable domain, rest sourced from reference TRBV7-2 and TRBJ2-5, is GAGVSQSPSNKVTEKGKDVELRCDPISGHTALYWYRQSLGQGLEFLIYFQGNSAPDKSGLPSDRFSAERTGGSVSTLTIQRTQQEDSAVYLCASSLKQTSGIHETQYFGPGTRLLVL.